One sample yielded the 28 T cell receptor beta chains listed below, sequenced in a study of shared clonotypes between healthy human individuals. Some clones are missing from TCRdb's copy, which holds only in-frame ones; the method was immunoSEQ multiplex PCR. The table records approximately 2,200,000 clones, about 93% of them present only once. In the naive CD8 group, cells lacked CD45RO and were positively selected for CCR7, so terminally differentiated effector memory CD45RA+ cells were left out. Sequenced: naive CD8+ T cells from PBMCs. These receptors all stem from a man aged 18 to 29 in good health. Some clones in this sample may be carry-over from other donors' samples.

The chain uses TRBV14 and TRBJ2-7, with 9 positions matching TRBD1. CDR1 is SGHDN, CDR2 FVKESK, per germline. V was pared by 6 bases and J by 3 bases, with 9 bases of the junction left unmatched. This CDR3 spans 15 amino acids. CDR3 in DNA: TGTGCCAGCAGTCATGGACAGGGGCCTTACTACGAGCAGTACTTC. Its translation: CASSHGQGPYYEQYF.

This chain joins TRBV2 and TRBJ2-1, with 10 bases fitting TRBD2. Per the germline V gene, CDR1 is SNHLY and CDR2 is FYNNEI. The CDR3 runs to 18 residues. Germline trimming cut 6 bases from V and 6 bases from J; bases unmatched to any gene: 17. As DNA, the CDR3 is TGTGCCAGCAGCCCCGGAGTATTGTTAGCGGGAGGTGTCAATGAGCAGTTCTTC. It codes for CASSPGVLLAGGVNEQFF.

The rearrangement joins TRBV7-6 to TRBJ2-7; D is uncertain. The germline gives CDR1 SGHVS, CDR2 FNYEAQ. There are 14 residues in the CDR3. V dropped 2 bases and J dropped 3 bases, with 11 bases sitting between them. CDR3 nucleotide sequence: TGTGCCAGCAGCTTAAGTGGTAGCCGCTACGAGCAGTACTTC. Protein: CASSLSGSRYEQYF. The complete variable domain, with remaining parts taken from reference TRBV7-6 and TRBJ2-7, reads GAGVSQSPRYKVTKRGQDVALRCDPISGHVSLYWYRQALGQGPEFLTYFNYEAQQDKSGLPNDRFSAERPEGSISTLTIQRTEQRDSAMYRCASSLSGSRYEQYFGPGTRLTVT.

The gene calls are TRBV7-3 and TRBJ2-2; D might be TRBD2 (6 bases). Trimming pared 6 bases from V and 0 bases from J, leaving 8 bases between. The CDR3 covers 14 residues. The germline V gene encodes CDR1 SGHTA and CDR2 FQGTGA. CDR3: CASRRGANTGELFF. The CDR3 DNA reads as TGTGCCAGCAGGCGGGGAGCGAACACCGGGGAGCTGTTTTTT.

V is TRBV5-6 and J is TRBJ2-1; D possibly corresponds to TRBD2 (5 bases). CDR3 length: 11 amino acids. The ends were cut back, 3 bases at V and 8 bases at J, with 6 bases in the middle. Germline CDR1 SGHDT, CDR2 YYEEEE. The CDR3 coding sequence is TGTGCCAGCAGCTATAGCGATGAGCAGTTCTTC. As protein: CASSYSDEQFF.

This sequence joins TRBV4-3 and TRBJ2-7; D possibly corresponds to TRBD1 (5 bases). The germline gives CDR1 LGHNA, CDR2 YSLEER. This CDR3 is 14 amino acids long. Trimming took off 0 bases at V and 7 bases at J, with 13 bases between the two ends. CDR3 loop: CASSQDLRGLEQYF. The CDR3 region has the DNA TGCGCCAGCAGCCAAGATCTAAGGGGCCTAGAGCAGTACTTC.

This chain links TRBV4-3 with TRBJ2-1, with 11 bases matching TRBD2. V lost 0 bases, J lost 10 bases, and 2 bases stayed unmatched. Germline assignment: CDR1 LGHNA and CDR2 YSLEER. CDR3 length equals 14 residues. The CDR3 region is CASSQDTSGREQFF. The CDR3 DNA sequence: TGCGCCAGCAGCCAAGATACTAGCGGGAGAGAGCAGTTCTTC.

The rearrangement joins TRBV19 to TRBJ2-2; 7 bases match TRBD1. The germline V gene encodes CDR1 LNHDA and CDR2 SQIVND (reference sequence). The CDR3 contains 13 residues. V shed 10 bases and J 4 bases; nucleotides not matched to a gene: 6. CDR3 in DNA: TGTGCCACCGACAGGGTTGGCACCGGGGAGCTGTTTTTT. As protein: CATDRVGTGELFF.

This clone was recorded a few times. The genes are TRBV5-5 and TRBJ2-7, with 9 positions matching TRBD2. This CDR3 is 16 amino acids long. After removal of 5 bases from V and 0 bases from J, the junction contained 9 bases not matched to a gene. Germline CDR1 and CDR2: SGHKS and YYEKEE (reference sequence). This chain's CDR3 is CASRFSVAGVSYEQYF. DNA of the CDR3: TGTGCCAGCAGATTCTCCGTAGCGGGAGTCTCCTACGAGCAGTACTTC. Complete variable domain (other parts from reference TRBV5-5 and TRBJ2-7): DAGVTQSPTHLIKTRGQQVTLRCSPISGHKSVSWYQQVLGQGPQFIFQYYEKEERGRGNFPDRFSARQFPNYSSELNVNALLLGDSALYLCASRFSVAGVSYEQYFGPGTRLTVT.

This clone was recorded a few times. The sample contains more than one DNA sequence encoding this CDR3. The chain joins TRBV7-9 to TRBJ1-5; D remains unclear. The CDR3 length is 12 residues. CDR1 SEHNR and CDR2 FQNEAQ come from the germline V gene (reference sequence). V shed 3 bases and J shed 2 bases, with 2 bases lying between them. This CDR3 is CASSFGNQPQHF. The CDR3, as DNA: TGTGCCAGCAGCTTCGGCAATCAGCCCCAGCATTTT.

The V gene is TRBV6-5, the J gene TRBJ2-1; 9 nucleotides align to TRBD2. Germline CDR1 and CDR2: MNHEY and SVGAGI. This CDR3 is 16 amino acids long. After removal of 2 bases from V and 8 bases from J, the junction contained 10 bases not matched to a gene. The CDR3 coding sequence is TGTGCCAGCAGTTACCTAGCGGGATTTGGTATGGATGAGCAGTTCTTC. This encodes CASSYLAGFGMDEQFF.

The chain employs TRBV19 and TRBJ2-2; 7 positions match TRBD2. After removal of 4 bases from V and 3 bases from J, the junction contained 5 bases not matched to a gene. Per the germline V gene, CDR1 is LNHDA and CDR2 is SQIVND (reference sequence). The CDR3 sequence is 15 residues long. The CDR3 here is CASSTWDYHTGELFF. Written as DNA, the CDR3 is TGTGCCAGTAGTACCTGGGACTACCACACCGGGGAGCTGTTTTTT.

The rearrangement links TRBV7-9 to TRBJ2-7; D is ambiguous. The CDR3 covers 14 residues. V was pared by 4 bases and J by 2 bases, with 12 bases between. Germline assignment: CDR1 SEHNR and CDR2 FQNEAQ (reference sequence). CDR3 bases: TGTGCCAGCAGCTCGGGCCTAGTTCCCTACGAGCAGTACTTC. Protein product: CASSSGLVPYEQYF. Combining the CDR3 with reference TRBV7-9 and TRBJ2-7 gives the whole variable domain DTGVSQNPRHKITKRGQNVTFRCDPISEHNRLYWYRQTLGQGPEFLTYFQNEAQLEKSRLLSDRFSAERPKGSFSTLEIQRTEQGDSAMYLCASSSGLVPYEQYFGPGTRLTVT.

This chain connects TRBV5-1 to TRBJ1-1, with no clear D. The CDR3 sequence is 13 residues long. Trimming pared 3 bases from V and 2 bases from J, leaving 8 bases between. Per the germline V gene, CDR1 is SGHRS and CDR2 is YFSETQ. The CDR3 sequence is CASSYRVNTEAFF. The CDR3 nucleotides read TGCGCCAGCAGCTATCGGGTTAACACTGAAGCTTTCTTT.

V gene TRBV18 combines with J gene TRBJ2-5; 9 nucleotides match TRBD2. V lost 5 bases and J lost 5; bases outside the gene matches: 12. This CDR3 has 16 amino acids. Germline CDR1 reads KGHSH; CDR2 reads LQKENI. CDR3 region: CASSKSPGLAEETQYF. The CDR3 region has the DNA TGTGCCAGCTCAAAGAGTCCGGGACTAGCAGAGGAGACCCAGTACTTC. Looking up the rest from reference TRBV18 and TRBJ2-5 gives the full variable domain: NAGVMQNPRHLVRRRGQEARLRCSPMKGHSHVYWYRQLPEEGLKFMVYLQKENIIDESGMPKERFSAEFPKEGPSILRIQQVVRGDSAAYFCASSKSPGLAEETQYFGPGTRLLVL.

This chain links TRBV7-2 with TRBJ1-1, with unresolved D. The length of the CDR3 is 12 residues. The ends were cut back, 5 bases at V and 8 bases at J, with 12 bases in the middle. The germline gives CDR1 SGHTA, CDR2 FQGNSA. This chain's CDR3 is CASSPRRIEAFF. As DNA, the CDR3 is TGTGCCAGCAGCCCCCGGCGGATCGAAGCTTTCTTT.

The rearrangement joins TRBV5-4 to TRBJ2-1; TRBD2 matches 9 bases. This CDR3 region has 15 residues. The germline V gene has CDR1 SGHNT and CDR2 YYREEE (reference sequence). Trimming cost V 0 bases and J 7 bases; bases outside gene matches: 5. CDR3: CASSLVAGVSNEQFF. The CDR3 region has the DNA TGTGCCAGCAGCTTGGTAGCGGGAGTTTCGAATGAGCAGTTCTTC. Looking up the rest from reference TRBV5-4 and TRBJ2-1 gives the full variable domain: ETGVTQSPTHLIKTRGQQVTLRCSSQSGHNTVSWYQQALGQGPQFIFQYYREEENGRGNFPPRFSGLQFPNYSSELNVNALELDDSALYLCASSLVAGVSNEQFFGPGTRLTVL.

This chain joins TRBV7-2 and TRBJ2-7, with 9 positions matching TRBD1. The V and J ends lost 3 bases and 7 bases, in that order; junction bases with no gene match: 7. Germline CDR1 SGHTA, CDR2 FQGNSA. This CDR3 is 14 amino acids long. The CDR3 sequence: CASSFTGGWGEQYF. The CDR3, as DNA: TGTGCCAGCAGCTTTACAGGGGGCTGGGGAGAGCAGTACTTC.

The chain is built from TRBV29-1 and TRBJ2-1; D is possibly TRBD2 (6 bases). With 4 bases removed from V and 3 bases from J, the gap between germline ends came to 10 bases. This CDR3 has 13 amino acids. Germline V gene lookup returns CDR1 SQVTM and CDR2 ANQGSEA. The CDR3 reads CSVGGLRYNEQFF. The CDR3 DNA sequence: TGCAGCGTTGGGGGACTGCGCTACAATGAGCAGTTCTTC.

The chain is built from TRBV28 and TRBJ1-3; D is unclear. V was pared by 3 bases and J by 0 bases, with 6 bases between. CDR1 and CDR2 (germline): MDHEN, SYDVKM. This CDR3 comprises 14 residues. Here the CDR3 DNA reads TGTGCCAGCAGTTTCAGGCCCTCTGGAAACACCATATATTTT. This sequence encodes CASSFRPSGNTIYF. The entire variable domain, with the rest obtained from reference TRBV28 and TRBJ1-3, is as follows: DVKVTQSSRYLVKRTGEKVFLECVQDMDHENMFWYRQDPGLGLRLIYFSYDVKMKEKGDIPEGYSVSREKKERFSLILESASTNQTSMYLCASSFRPSGNTIYFGEGSWLTVV.

This CDR3 reads CASSFRDSYYNEQFF. CDR3 bases: TGTGCCAGCAGCTTCCGGGACTCCTACTACAATGAGCAGTTCTTC. This chain uses TRBV14 with TRBJ2-1; maybe TRBD2 (6 bases). V was pared by 5 bases and J by 3 bases, with 14 bases between. This CDR3 has 15 residues. Germline CDR1 is SGHDN and CDR2 is FVKESK.

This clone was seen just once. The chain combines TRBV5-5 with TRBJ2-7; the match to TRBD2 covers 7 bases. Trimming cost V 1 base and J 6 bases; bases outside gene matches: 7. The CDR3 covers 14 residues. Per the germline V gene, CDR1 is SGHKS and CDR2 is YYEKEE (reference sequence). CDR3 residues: CASSLWEGLGEQYF. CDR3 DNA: TGTGCCAGCAGCTTGTGGGAGGGCTTAGGCGAGCAGTACTTC.

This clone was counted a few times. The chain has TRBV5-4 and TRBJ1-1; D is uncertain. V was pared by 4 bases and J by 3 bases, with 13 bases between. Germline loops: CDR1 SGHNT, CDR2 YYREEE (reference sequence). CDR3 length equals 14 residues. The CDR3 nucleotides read TGTGCCAGCAGCCCCGACGTGCGCGACACTGAAGCTTTCTTT. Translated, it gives CASSPDVRDTEAFF.

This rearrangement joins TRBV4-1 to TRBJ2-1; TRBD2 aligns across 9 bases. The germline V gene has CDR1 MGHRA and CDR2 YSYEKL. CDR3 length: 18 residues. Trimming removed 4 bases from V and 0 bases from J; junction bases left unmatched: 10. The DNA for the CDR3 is TGCGCCAGCAGCCCACAGGAGGGCGGGAGGGGCTCCTACAATGAGCAGTTCTTC. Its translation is CASSPQEGGRGSYNEQFF.

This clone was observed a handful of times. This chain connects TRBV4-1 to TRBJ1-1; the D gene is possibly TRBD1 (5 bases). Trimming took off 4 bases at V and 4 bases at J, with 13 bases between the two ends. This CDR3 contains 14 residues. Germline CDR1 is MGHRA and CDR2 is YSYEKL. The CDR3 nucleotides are TGCGCCAGCAGCCCCAGAGACGGGGGCACTGAAGCTTTCTTT. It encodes CASSPRDGGTEAFF.

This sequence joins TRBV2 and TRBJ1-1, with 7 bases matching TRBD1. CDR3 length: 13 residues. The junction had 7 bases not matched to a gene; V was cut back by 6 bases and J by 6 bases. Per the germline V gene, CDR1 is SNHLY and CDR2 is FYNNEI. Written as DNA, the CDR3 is TGTGCCAGCAGCCAGGCCAGGGGGGCTGAAGCTTTCTTT. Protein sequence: CASSQARGAEAFF. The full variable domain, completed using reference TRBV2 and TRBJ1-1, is EPEVTQTPSHQVTQMGQEVILRCVPISNHLYFYWYRQILGQKVEFLVSFYNNEISEKSEIFDDQFSVERPDGSNFTLKIRSTKLEDSAMYFCASSQARGAEAFFGQGTRLTVV.

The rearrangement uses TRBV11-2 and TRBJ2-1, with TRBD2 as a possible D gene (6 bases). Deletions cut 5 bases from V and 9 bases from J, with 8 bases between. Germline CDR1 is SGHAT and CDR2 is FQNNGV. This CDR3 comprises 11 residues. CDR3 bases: TGTGCCAGCAGCCGGCGGGGTGAGCAGTTCTTC. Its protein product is CASSRRGEQFF.

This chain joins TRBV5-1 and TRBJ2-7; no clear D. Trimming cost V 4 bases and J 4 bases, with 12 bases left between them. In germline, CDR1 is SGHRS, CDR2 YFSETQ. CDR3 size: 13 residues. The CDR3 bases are TGCGCCAGCAGCCCCTTGGACGGGTACGAGCAGTACTTC. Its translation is CASSPLDGYEQYF.